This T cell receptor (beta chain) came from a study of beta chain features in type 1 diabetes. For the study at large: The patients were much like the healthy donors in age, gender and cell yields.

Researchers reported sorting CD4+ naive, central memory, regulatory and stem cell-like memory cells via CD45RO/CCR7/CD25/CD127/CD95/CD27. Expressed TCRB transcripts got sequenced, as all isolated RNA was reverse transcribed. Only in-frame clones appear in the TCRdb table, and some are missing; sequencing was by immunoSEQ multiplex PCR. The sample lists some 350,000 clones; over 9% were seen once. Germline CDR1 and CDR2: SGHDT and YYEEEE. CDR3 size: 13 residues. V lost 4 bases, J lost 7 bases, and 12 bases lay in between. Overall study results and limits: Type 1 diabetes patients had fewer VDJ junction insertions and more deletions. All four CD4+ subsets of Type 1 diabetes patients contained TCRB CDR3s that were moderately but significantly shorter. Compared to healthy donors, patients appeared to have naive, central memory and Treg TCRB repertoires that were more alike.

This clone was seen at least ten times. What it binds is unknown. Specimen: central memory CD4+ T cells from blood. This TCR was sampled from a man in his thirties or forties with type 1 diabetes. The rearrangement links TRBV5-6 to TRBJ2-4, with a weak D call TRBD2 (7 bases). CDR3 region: CASSKRDTNIQYF. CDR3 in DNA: TGTGCCAGCAGCAAGCGGGACACTAACATTCAGTACTTC.